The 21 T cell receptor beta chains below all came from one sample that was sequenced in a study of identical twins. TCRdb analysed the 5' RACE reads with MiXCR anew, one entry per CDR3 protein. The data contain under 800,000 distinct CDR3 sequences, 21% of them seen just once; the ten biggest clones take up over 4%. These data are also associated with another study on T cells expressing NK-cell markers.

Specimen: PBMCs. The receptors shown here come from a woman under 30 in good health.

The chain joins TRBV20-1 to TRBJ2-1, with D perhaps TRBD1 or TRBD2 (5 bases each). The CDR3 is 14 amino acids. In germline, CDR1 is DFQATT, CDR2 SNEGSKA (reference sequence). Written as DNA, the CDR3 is TGCATCGGGGCCCCGGCACCGGGCTACAATGAGCAGTTCTTC. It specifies CIGAPAPGYNEQFF.

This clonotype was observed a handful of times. CDR3 in DNA: TGTGCCAGCAGTGAATACATCCGAATGCAGTCCAGTCAGATCAATACGCAGTATTTT. This codes for CASSEYIRMQSSQINTQYF. The chain links TRBV25-1 to TRBJ2-3, with no clear D. Germline lookup yields CDR1 MGHDK and CDR2 SYGVNS. V gave up 0 bases and J gave up 7 bases, with 26 bases separating them. This CDR3 region has 19 residues.

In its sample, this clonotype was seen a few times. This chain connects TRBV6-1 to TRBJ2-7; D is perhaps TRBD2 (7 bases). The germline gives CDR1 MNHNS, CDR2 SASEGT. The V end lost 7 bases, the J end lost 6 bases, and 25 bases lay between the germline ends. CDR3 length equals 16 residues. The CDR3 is CASNYWRGGTRGEQYF. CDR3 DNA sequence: TGTGCCAGCAACTATTGGAGGGGGGGTACCCGGGGCGAGCAGTACTTC.

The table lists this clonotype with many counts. CDR3 region: CSVVARVEETQYF. The CDR3 bases are TGCAGCGTTGTCGCGAGGGTTGAGGAGACCCAGTACTTC. The V gene is TRBV29-1, the J gene TRBJ2-5; D possibly corresponds to TRBD2 (5 bases). The germline CDR1 and CDR2 sequences are SQVTM and ANQGSEA. V was clipped by 4 bases and J by 5 bases, with 14 bases between them. The CDR3 has 13 amino acids.

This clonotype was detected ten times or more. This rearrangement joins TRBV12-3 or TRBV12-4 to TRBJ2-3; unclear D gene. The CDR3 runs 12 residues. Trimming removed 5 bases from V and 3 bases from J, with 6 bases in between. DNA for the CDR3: TGTGCCAGCAGTCCCTTTACAGATACGCAGTATTTT. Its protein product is CASSPFTDTQYF.

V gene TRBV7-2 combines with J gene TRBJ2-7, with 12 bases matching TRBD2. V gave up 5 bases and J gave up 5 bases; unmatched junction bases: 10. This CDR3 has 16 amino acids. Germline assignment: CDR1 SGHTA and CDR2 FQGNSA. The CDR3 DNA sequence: TGTGCCAGCAGCGCCTTTCTAGCGGGAGGGAACGACGAGCAGTACTTC. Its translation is CASSAFLAGGNDEQYF.

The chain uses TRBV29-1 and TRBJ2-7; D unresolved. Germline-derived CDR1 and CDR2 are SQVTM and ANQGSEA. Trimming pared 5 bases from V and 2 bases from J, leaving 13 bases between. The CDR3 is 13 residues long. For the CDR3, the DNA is TGCAGCGTTATGGGGTCCAGCACCTACGAGCAGTACTTC. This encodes CSVMGSSTYEQYF.

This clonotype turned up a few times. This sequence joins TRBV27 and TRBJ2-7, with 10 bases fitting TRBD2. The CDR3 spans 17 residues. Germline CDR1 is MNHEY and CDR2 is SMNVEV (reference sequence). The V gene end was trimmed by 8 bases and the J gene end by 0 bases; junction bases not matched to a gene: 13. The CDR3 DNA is TGTGCCAGCGGTCCTGTGAAAGCGGGAGGGCCCTCCTACGAGCAGTACTTC. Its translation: CASGPVKAGGPSYEQYF.

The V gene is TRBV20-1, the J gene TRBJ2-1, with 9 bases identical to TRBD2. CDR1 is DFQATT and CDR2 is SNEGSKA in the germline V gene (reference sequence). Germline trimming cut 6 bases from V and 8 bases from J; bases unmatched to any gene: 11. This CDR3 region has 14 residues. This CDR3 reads CSARDAGGPHEQFF. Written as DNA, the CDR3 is TGCAGTGCCCGAGACGCGGGAGGGCCCCATGAGCAGTTCTTC.

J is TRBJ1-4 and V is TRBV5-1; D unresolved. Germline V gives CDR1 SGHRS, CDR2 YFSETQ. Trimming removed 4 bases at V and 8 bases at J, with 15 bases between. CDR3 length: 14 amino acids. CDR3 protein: CASSTNRAPEKLFF. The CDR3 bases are TGCGCCAGCAGCACTAACCGGGCCCCGGAAAAACTGTTTTTT.

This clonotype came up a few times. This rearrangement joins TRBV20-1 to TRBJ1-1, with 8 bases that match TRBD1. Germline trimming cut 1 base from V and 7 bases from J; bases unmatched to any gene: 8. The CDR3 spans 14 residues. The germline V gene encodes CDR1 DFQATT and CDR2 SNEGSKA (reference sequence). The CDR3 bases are TGCAGTGCTAGAGCCGGGACAGGTATTTATGAAGCTTTCTTT. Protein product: CSARAGTGIYEAFF.

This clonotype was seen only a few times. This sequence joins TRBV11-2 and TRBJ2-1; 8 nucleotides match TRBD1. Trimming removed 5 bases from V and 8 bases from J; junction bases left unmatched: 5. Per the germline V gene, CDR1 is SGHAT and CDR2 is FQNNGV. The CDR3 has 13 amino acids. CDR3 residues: CASSRTGTDEQFF. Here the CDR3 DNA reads TGTGCCAGCAGCCGGACAGGGACGGATGAGCAGTTCTTC.

The CDR3 DNA reads as TGTGCCAGCAGCTTGGGTACAGTGAATGGCTACACCTTC. Encoded protein: CASSLGTVNGYTF. The V call is TRBV5-8, the J call TRBJ1-2; no reliable D call. CDR3 length: 13 residues. Per germline, CDR1 SGHTS and CDR2 YDEGEE. V was trimmed by 0 bases and J by 6 bases, leaving 9 bases between them.

CDR3: CASSLVSRGEGIQYF. The CDR3, as DNA: TGTGCCAGCAGCTTAGTATCCAGGGGGGAAGGGATTCAGTACTTC. The rearrangement uses TRBV7-6 and TRBJ2-4; a possible D gene is TRBD1 (7 bases). Germline V gene lookup returns CDR1 SGHVS and CDR2 FNYEAQ. Trimming took 1 base from V and 10 from J, leaving 17 bases between them. This CDR3 is built from 15 residues.

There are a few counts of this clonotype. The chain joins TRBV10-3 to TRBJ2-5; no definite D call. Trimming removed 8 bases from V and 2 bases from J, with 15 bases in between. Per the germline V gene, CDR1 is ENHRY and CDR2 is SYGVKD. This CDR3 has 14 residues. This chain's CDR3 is CAIAVAVSQETQYF. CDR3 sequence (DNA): TGTGCCATCGCTGTCGCCGTGAGTCAAGAGACCCAGTACTTC.

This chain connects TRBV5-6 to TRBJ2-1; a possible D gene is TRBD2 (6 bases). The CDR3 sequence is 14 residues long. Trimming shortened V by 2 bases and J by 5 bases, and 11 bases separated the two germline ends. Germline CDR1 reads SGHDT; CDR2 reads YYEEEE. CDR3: CASSFGGSDNEQFF. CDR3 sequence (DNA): TGTGCCAGCAGCTTCGGGGGTTCGGACAATGAGCAGTTCTTC.

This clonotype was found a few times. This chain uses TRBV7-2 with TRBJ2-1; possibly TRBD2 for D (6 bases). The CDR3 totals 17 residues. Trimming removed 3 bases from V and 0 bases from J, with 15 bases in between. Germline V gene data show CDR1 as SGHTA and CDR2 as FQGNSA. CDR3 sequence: CASSFGLGGNSYNEQFF. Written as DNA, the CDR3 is TGTGCCAGCAGCTTCGGACTTGGCGGGAACTCCTACAATGAGCAGTTCTTC.

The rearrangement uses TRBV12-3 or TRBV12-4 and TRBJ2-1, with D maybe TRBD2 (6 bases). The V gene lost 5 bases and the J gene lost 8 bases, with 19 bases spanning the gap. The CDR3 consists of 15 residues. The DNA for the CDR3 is TGTGCCAGCAGTGGGGGAGGTGCCCCGACCGATGAGCAGTTCTTC. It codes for CASSGGGAPTDEQFF.

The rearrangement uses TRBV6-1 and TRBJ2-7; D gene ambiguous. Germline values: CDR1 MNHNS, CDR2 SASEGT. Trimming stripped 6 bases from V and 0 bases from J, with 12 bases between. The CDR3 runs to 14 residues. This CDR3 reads CASSRAVSSYEQYF. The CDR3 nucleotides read TGTGCCAGCAGCCGGGCTGTAAGCTCCTACGAGCAGTACTTC.

The CDR3 is CSAPTDTDTQYF. The DNA of the CDR3 is TGCAGTGCCCCAACGGACACAGATACGCAGTATTTT. This chain links TRBV20-1 with TRBJ2-3; D remains unclear. This CDR3 contains 12 residues. V shed 6 bases and J shed 2 bases, with 9 bases lying between them. From germline, CDR1 is DFQATT and CDR2 SNEGSKA (reference sequence).

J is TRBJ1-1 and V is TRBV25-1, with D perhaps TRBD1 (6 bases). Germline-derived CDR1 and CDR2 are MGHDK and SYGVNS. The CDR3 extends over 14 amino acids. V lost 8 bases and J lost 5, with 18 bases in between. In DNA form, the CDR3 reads TGTGCCAGCGGGCGCAGGGGAGAGGGGACTGAAGCTTTCTTT. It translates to CASGRRGEGTEAFF. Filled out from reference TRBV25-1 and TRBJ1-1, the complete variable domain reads EADIYQTPRYLVIGTGKKITLECSQTMGHDKMYWYQQDPGMELHLIHYSYGVNSTEKGDLSSESTVSRIRTEHFPLTLESARPSHTSQYLCASGRRGEGTEAFFGQGTRLTVV.